This T cell receptor beta chain was recovered during a study of T cells in Graves' hyperthyroidism and ophthalmopathy. It was RNA transcripts that yielded the amplified TCR beta CDR3 regions. The TCR CDR3 was amplified in a first-round RT-PCR using the HTBI primer set. TCRdb re-called the multiplex PCR reads with MiXCR, one entry per CDR3 protein. The repertoire consists of 500,000 to 750,000 distinct CDR3 sequences, with roughly 50% occurring once and the leading ten covering approximately 7.5%. In germline, CDR1 is SGHVS, CDR2 FNYEAQ. There are 14 residues in the CDR3. Trimming at V came to 8 bases and at J to 2 bases, leaving 6 bases not matched to a gene.

This TCR was sampled from a woman under 30 with Graves' hyperthyroidism. The rearrangement uses TRBV7-6 and TRBJ2-7, with 10 bases fitting TRBD2. The sequencing input was peripheral blood or thyroid tissue (not recorded which). For the CDR3, the DNA is TGTGCCAGCTCAGGACTAGCGGAGGCCTACGAGCAGTACTTC. Protein product: CASSGLAEAYEQYF.